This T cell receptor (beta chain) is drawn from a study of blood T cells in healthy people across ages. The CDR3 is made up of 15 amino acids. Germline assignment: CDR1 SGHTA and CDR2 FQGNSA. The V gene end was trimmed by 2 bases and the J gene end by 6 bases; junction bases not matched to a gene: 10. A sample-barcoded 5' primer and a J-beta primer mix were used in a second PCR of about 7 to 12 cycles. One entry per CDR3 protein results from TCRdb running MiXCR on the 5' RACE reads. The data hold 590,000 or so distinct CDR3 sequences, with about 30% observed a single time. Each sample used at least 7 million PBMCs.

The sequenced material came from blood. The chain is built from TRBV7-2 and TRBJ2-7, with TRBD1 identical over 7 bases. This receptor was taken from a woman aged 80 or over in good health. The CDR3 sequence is CASSLRGQRASEQYF. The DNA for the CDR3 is TGTGCCAGCAGCTTACGGGGACAGAGAGCCTCCGAGCAGTACTTC.